This T cell receptor beta chain was recorded in a study of cytomegalovirus exposure and HLA in healthy donors. 13 Jbeta primers and 60 Vbeta primers were used for the PCR. How the authors handled the data: Later, tens of millions of unique TCR beta chains were counted in an analysis, and approximately 9.9 million of them were shared. TCRdb's copy holds only in-frame clones and misses some; the assay was immunoSEQ multiplex PCR. V, J and clone size were drawn from that table, and D and trimming were deduced from the DNA. The sample holds 150,000 to 200,000 clones, 81% seen once. Whole-study results and caveats: A missense DCLRE1C variant was associated with V- and J-gene trimming of TCR beta chains in a later analysis, and an independent cohort replicated the association. The authors later found HLA-associated TCR beta chains more clonally expanded than equally common others. Several V segments, TRBV6-2 and TRBV6-3 among them, could not be told apart and were dropped.

V trimming: 0 bases; J trimming: 2 bases; junction bases outside the gene matches: 1. CDR1 and CDR2 from the germline V gene are SGHVS and FQNEAQ. CDR3 length: 14 amino acids. Comments on this clone: Antigen: not known.

The receptor was derived from a man aged 18-30 years in good health and CMV-seronegative. The chain is built from TRBV7-8 and TRBJ2-7; 7 bases fit TRBD2. The sequenced material came from PBMCs. CDR3 residues: CASSLAGLAYEQYF. CDR3 sequence (DNA): TGTGCCAGCAGCTTAGCAGGACTAGCCTACGAGCAGTACTTC. The full variable domain, its missing parts supplied by reference TRBV7-8 and TRBJ2-7, is GAGVSQSPRYKVAKRGQDVALRCDPISGHVSLFWYQQALGQGPEFLTYFQNEAQLDKSGLPSDRFFAERPEGSVSTLKIQRTQQEDSAVYLCASSLAGLAYEQYFGPGTRLTVT.